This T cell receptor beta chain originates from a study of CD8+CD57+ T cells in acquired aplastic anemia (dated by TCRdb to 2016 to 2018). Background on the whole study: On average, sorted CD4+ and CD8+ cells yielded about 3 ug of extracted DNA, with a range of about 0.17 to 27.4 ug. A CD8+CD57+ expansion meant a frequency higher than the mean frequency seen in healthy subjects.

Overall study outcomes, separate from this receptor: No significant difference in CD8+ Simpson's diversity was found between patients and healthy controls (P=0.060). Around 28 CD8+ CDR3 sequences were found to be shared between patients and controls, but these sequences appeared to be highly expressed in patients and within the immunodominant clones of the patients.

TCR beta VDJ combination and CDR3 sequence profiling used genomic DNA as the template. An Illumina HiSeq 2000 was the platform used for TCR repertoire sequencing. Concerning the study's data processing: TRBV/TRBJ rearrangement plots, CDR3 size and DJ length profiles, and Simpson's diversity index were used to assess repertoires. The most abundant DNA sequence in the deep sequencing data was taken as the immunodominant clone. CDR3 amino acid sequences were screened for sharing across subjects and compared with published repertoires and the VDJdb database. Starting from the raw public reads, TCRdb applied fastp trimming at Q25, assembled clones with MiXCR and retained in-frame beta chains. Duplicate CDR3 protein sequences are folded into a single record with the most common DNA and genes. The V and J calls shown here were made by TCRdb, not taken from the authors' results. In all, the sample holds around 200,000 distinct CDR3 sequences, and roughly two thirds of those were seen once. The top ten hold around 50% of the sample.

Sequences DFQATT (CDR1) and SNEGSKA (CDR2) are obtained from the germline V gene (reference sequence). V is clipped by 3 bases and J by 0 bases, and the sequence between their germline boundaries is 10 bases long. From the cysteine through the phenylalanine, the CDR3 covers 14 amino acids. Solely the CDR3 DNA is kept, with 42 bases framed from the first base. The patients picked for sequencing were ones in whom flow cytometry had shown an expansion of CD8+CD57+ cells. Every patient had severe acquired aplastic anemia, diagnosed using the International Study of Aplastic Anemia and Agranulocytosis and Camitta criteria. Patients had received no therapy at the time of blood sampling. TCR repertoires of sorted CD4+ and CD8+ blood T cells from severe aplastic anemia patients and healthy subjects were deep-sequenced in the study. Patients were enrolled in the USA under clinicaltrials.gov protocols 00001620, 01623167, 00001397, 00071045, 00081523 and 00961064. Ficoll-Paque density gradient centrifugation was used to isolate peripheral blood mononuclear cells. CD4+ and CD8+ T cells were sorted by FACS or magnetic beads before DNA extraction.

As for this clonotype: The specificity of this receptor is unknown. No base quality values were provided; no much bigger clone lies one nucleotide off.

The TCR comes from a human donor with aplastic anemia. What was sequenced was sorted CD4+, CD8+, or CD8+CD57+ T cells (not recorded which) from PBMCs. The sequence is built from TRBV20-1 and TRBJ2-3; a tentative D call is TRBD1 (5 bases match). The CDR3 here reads CSARSGPSTDTQYF. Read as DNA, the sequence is TGCAGTGCTAGGTCAGGGCCGAGCACAGATACGCAGTATTTT.